This T cell receptor (beta chain) is drawn from a study of T cell responses to AZD1222 COVID-19 vaccine. Some clones are missing from TCRdb's copy, which holds only in-frame ones; the method was immunoSEQ multiplex PCR. Among a few hundred thousand clones listed, 85% to 95% were seen once. This CDR3 spans 14 amino acids. The germline V gene encodes CDR1 MNHEY and CDR2 SMNVEV (reference sequence). V lost 6 bases and J 0 bases, leaving 10 bases between the germline ends. This TCR came from an adult in good health. The rearrangement uses TRBV27 and TRBJ2-3; D is uncertain. Material: peripheral blood, obtained on day 0 of AZD1222 vaccination. The CDR3 bases are TGTGCCAGCAGAAGGCTAGAAAGCACAGATACGCAGTATTTT. Protein sequence: CASRRLESTDTQYF.